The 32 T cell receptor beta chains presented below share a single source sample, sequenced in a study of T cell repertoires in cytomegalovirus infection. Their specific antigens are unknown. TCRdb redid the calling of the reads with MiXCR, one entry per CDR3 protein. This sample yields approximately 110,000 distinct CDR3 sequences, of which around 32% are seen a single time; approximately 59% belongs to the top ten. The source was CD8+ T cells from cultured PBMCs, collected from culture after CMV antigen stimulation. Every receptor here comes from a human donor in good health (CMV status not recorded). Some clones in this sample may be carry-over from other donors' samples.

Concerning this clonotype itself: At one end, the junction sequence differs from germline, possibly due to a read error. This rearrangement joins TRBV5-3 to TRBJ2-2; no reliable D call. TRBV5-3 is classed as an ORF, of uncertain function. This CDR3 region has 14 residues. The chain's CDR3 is CASSLHDSIGELFF. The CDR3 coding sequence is TGTGCCAGCAGCTTGCACGACTCTATCGGGGAGCTGTTTTTT.

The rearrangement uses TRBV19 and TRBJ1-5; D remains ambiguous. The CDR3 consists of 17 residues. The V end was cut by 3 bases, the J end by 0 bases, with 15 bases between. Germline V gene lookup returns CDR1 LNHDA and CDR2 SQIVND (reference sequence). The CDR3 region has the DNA TGTGCCAGTAGTATCAAGCTTCTACCTTATAGCAATCAGCCCCAGCATTTT. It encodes CASSIKLLPYSNQPQHF.

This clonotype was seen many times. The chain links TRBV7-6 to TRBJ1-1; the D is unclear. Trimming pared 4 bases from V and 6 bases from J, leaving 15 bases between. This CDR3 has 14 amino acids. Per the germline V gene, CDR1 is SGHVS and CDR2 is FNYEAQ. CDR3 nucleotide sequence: TGTGCCAGCAGCTCCGACATTGAATTCTCTGAAGCTTTCTTT. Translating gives CASSSDIEFSEAFF.

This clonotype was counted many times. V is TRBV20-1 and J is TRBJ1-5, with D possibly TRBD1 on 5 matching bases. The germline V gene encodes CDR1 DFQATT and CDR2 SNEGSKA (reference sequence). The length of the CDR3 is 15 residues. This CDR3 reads CSLAPQTEAHQPQHF. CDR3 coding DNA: TGCAGCTTAGCGCCCCAGACAGAAGCTCATCAGCCCCAGCATTTT.

The CDR3 region has the DNA TGTGCCAGCGGTTGGGGACGTAATTCACCCCTCCACTTT. It is translated as CASGWGRNSPLHF. This chain links TRBV27 with TRBJ1-6, with D maybe TRBD1 (5 bases). The germline CDR1 and CDR2 sequences are MNHEY and SMNVEV (reference sequence). This CDR3 comprises 13 residues. V dropped 8 bases and J dropped 6 bases, with 11 bases sitting between them.

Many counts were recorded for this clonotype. The CDR3 here is CASSLVGQGETQYF. CDR3 coding DNA: TGTGCCAGCAGCTTAGTGGGGCAGGGAGAGACCCAGTACTTC. This chain links TRBV7-8 with TRBJ2-5, with a weak D call TRBD1 (5 bases). CDR1 is SGHVS and CDR2 is FQNEAQ in the germline V gene. The CDR3 consists of 14 residues. Trimming shortened V by 1 base and J by 4 bases, and 10 bases separated the two germline ends.

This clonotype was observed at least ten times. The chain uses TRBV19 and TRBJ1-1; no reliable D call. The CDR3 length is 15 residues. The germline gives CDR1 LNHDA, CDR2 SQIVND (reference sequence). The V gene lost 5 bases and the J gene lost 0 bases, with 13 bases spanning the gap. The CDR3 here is CASSESVVLNTEAFF. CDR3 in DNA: TGTGCCAGTAGTGAGTCCGTGGTCCTGAACACTGAAGCTTTCTTT.

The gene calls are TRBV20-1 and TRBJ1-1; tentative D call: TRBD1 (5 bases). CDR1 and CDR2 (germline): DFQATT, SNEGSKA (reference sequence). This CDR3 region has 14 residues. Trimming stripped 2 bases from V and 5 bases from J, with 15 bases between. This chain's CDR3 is CSARLGLSETEAFF. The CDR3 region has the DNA TGCAGTGCTAGATTGGGACTGTCGGAAACTGAAGCTTTCTTT.

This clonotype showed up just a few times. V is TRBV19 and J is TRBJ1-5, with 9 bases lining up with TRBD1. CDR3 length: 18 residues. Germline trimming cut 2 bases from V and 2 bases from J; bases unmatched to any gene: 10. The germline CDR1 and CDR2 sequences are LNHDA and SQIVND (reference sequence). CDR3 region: CASSITPGQGVGNQPQHF. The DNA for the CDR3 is TGTGCCAGTAGTATAACCCCGGGACAGGGTGTGGGCAATCAGCCCCAGCATTTT.

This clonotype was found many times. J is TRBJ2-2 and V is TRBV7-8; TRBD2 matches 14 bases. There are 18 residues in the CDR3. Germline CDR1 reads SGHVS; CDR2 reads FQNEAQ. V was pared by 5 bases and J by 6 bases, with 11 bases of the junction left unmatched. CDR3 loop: CASSTGLAGGPRAGELFF. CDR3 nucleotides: TGTGCCAGCAGCACTGGACTAGCGGGGGGCCCGCGGGCCGGGGAGCTGTTTTTT.

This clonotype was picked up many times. CDR3 nucleotides: TGTGCCAGCAGCCCCGGGACAGGGGGCTATGGCTACACCTTC. Amino acids: CASSPGTGGYGYTF. This chain joins TRBV7-8 and TRBJ1-2; 11 nucleotides match TRBD1. Germline assignment: CDR1 SGHVS and CDR2 FQNEAQ. The CDR3 loop spans 14 amino acids. V lost 5 bases, J lost 4 bases, and 3 bases stayed unmatched.

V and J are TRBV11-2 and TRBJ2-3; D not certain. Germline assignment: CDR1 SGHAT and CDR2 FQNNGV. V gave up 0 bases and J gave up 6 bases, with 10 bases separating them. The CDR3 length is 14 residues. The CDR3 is CASSLDLPSDTQYF. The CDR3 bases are TGTGCCAGCAGCTTAGATCTCCCATCGGATACGCAGTATTTT.

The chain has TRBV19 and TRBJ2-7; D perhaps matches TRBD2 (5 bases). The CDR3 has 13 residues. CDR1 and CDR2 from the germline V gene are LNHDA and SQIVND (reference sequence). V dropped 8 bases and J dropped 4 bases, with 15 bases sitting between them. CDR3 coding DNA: TGTGCCAGTTCGTTGGACTTAACTTACGAGCAGTACTTC. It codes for CASSLDLTYEQYF.

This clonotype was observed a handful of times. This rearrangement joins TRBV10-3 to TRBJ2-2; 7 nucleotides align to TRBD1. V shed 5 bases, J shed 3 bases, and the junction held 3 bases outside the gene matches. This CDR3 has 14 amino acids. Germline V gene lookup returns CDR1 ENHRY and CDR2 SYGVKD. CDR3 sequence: CAISRTGDTGELFF. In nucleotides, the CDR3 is TGTGCCATCAGTCGGACAGGTGACACCGGGGAGCTGTTTTTT.

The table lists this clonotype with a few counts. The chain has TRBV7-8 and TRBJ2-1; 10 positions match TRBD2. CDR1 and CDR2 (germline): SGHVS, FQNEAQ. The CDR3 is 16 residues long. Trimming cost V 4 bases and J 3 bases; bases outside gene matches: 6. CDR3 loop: CASSSSSGGLYNEQFF. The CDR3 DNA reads TGTGCCAGCAGCTCTAGTAGCGGGGGGCTCTACAATGAGCAGTTCTTC.

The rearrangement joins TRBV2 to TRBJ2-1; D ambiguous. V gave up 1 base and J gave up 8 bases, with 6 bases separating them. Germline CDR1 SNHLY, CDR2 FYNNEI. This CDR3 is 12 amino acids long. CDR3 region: CASSEGIDEQFF. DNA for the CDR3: TGTGCCAGCAGTGAAGGGATCGATGAGCAGTTCTTC.

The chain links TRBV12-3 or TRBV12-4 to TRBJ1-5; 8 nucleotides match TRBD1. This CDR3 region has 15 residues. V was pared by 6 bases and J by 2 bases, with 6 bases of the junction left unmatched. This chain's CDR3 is CASRVTGEGNQPQHF. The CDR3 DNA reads TGTGCCAGCAGGGTGACAGGGGAAGGCAATCAGCCCCAGCATTTT.

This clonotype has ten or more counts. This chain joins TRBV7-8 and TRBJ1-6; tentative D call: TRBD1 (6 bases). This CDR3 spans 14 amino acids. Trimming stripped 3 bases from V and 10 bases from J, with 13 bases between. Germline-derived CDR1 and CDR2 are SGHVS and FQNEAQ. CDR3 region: CASSFSRGGSPLHF. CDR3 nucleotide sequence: TGTGCCAGCAGCTTCTCGAGGGGGGGGTCACCCCTCCACTTT.

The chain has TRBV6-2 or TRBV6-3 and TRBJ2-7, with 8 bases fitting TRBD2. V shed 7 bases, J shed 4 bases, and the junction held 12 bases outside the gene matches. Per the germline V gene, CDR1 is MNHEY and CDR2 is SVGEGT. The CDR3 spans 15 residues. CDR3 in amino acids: CASIIPGGNSYEQYF. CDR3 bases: TGTGCCAGCATCATACCGGGAGGGAATTCTTACGAGCAGTACTTC.

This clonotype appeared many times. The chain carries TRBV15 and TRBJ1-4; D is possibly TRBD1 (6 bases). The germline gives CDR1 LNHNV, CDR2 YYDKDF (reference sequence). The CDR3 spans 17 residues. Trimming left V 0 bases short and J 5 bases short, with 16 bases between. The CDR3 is CATSRDLGGVGNEKLFF. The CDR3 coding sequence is TGTGCCACCAGCAGAGATTTGGGGGGCGTCGGGAATGAAAAACTGTTTTTT.

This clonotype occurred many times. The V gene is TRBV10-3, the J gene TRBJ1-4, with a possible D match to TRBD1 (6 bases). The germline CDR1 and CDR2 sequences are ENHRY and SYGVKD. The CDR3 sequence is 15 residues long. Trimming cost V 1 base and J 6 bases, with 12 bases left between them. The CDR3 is CAISEFGTLDEKLFF. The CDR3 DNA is TGTGCCATCAGTGAGTTCGGGACACTGGATGAAAAACTGTTTTTT.

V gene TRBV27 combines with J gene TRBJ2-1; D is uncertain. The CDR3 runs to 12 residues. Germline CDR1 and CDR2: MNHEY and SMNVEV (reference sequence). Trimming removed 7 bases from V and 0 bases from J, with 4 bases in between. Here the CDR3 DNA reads TGTGCCAGCACTAGCTCCTACAATGAGCAGTTCTTC. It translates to CASTSSYNEQFF.

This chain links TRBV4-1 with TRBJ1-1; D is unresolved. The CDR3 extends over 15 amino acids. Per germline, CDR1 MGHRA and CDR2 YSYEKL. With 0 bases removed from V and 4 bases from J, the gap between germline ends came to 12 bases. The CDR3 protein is CASSQEPSPGTEAFF. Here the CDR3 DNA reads TGCGCCAGCAGCCAAGAGCCTAGCCCGGGCACTGAAGCTTTCTTT.

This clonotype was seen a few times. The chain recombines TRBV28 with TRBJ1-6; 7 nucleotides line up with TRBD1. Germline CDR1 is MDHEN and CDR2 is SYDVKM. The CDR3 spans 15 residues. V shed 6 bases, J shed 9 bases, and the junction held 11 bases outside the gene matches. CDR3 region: CASSPVRDRGSPLHF. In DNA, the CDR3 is TGTGCCAGCAGCCCCGTCCGGGACAGAGGTTCACCCCTCCACTTT.

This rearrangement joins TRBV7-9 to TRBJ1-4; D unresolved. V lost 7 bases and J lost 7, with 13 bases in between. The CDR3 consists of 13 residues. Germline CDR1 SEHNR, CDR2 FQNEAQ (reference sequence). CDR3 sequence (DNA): TGTGCCAGCAATACTCTGGGGTCTGAAAAACTGTTTTTT. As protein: CASNTLGSEKLFF.

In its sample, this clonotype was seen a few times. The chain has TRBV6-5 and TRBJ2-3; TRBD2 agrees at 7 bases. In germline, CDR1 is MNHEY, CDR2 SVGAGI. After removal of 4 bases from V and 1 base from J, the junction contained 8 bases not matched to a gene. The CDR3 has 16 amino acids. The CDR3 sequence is CASSWQSGAGTDTQYF. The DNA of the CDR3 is TGTGCCAGCAGTTGGCAAAGCGGGGCCGGCACAGATACGCAGTATTTT.

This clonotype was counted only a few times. The CDR3, as DNA: TGTGCCAGCAGTTTGGGGGCAGGGATGAACACTGAAGCTTTCTTT. The encoded protein is CASSLGAGMNTEAFF. The chain recombines TRBV27 with TRBJ1-1, with D tentatively TRBD1 (6 bases). Trimming removed 3 bases at V and 0 bases at J, with 11 bases between. Looked up from germline, CDR1 is MNHEY and CDR2 is SMNVEV (reference sequence). This CDR3 has 15 residues.

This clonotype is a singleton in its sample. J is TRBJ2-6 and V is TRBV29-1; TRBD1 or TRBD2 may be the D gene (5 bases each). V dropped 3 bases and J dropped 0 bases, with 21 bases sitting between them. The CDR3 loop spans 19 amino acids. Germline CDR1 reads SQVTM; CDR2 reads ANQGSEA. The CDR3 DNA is TGCAGCGTTGAGGATCCGGCCGAGGGACGGCCCTCTGGGGCCAACGTCCTGACTTTC. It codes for CSVEDPAEGRPSGANVLTF.

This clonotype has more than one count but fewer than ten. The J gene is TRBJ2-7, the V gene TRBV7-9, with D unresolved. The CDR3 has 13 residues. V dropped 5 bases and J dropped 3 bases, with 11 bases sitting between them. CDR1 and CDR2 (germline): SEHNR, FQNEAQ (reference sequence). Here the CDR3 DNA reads TGTGCCAGCAGCCCAGACCCGGGCTACGAGCAGTACTTC. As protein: CASSPDPGYEQYF. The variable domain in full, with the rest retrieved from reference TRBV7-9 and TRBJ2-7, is DTGVSQNPRHKITKRGQNVTFRCDPISEHNRLYWYRQTLGQGPEFLTYFQNEAQLEKSRLLSDRFSAERPKGSFSTLEIQRTEQGDSAMYLCASSPDPGYEQYFGPGTRLTVT.

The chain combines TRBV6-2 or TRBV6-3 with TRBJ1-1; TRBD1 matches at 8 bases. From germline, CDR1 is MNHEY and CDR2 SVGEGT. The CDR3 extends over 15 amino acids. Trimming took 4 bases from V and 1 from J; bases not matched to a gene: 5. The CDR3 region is CASSWAGTGNTEAFF. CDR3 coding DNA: TGTGCCAGCAGTTGGGCCGGGACAGGGAACACTGAAGCTTTCTTT.

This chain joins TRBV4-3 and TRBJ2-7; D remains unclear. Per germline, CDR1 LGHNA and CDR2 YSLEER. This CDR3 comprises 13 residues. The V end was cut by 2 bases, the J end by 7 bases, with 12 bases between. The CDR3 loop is CASSQILVSEQYF. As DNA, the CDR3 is TGCGCCAGCAGCCAAATTCTAGTGTCTGAGCAGTACTTC.

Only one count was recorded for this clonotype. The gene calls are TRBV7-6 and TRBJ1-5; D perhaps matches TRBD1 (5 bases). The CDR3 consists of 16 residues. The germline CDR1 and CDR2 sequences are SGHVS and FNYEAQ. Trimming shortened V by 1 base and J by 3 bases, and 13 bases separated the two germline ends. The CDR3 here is CASSLGGAGSNQPQHF. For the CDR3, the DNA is TGTGCCAGCAGCTTAGGAGGGGCCGGTTCCAATCAGCCCCAGCATTTT.